This TCR beta chain was captured in a study of CD8 T cells in ankylosing spondylitis. Study observations and caveats: Blood of patients with ankylosing spondylitis appeared to be characterized by a TCR beta motif of several highly homologous variants. Disease-linked clones bore a CD8+ phenotype, appearing relatively rarely in peripheral blood. According to the report, clones linked to the disease were significantly enriched in matched synovial fluid samples taken from ankylosing spondylitis patients.

Worth noting for this clonotype: What it recognizes is unknown.

V shed 6 bases and J 7 bases; nucleotides not matched to a gene: 9. The CDR3 is 15 amino acids. Germline-derived CDR1 and CDR2 are KGHSH and LQKENI. For TCR beta, libraries came from quantitative 5'-RACE with molecular barcodes. MiXCR, applied by TCRdb to the 5' RACE reads, yields one record per CDR3 protein. The sample records more than 650,000 distinct CDR3 sequences, about an eighth being singletons. The source of this sequence is a male donor with ankylosing spondylitis. Sequenced input: blood, either unsorted or a sorted T cell fraction (not recorded which). The chain joins TRBV18 to TRBJ1-5; 10 nucleotides match TRBD1. CDR3 sequence: CASSPDRGTGQPQHF. In DNA form, the CDR3 reads TGTGCCAGCTCCCCGGACAGGGGGACGGGCCAGCCCCAGCATTTT.